Sequencing of this T cell receptor beta chain was carried out in a study of cytomegalovirus exposure and HLA in healthy donors. Whole-study context: A later analysis reported the 130 or so validation repertoires used the same platform as the roughly 700 first-cohort repertoires. Study outcomes and limitations: Cytomegalovirus association was listed for around 180 TCR beta chains. The tendency of first-cohort TCR clusters to co-occur in the approximately 110 validation repertoires was identified by a subsequent analysis.

Germline V gene data show CDR1 as SQVTM and CDR2 as ANQGSEA. Trimming pared 6 bases from V and 8 bases from J, leaving 20 bases between. The CDR3 extends over 14 amino acids. Of note for this clone: Its antigen is not identified.

Assay: immunoSEQ multiplex PCR; the TCRdb copy retains only in-frame clones and omits some. The sample records tens of thousands of clones, approximately 94% being singletons. Material for sequencing was PBMCs. The rearrangement uses TRBV29-1 and TRBJ2-1; weak D call: TRBD1 (5 bases). This sequence was found in a woman between 18 and 29 years old in good health and CMV-seropositive. As DNA, the CDR3 is TGCAGCGTCGGTGGGGCAGGGATTAGGGATGAGCAGTTCTTC. Translating it yields CSVGGAGIRDEQFF.